This T cell receptor beta chain was obtained from a study of cytomegalovirus exposure and HLA in healthy donors listed by TCRdb under 2017. In the study overall: According to a later analysis, the approximately 120 validation repertoires were produced on the same platform as the 666 repertoires of the first cohort. High-throughput TCR immunosequencing, statistical association of individual TCRs with disease status, and machine learning were combined to predict cytomegalovirus infection status. The aim of the study was to test whether cataloging public T cell receptors could identify signatures of past pathogen exposure. Besides the first cohort of roughly 660 subjects, a separate validation cohort made up of 120 different subjects was used.

This clone was detected a few times. Its binding antigen is unknown. The input lacks base qualities; no much larger clone sits a single base away. The protocol used for the library was the immunoSEQ multiplex PCR assay. Turning to the authors' computational methods: To diagnose cytomegalovirus status from the catalog of TCR beta chain sequences, a statistical classification framework was built. TCRdb re-hosts the immuneACCESS table, in-frame sequences only. Its copies lack some clones; in the studies checked, an unresolved V gene accounts for under half of them, and the cause for the rest is not known. V and J calls plus clone size are reproduced from that table; the DNA served to infer D and trimming. This sample comprises approximately 54,000 clones, roughly nine tenths of them detected only once. Jointly, the top ten make up 7.5% to 9.5% of the sample. The donors belonged to the validation cohort of 90 to 150 subjects, which was separate from the 666-subject first cohort.

The CDR3 starts with the cysteine, ends with the phenylalanine, and has 15 residues. Solely the CDR3 DNA is kept, with 45 bases framed from the first base. The V and J ends are trimmed by 4 bases and 7 bases, leaving 18 bases between them. For CDR1 and CDR2, the germline V gene lists MGHRA and YSYEKL. On the study overall, not on this receptor specifically: While some public TCRs were present in many individuals, most TCR sequences turned up only very rarely across donors. The classifier was reported to diagnose cytomegalovirus status with high specificity and sensitivity in both the original and validation cohorts. All 120 or so repertoires were used to score co-occurrence in the validation cohort in a later analysis, because that analysis had no HLA typing for the cohort. In the study, 150 to 200 TCR beta chains were listed as associated with cytomegalovirus. In vitro tests confirmed that a few of the cytomegalovirus-associated TCR beta chains recognize cytomegalovirus antigens. In a later analysis, TCRs clustered in the first cohort were found to also tend to co-occur in the approximately 110 validation repertoires, with 90% to 95% of cluster scores above 0. The authors suggested that the approach could potentially be generalized to other disease states and immunological phenotypes.

The rearrangement joined TRBV4-1 to TRBJ2-3, with TRBD2 tentatively as D gene (6 bases match). The clonotype was recovered from a woman aged 18-35 years in good health and CMV-seropositive. Sequenced: PBMCs. CDR3 region: CASSLQSTGDYTQYF. The nucleotide sequence reads TGCGCCAGCAGCCTTCAGAGTACCGGGGACTATACGCAGTATTTT.